This entry lists 10 T cell receptor beta chains sequenced from one sample in a study of OX40 agonist ivuxolimab in advanced cancers. The table came from immunoSEQ multiplex PCR; TCRdb's copy has only in-frame clones and leaves some out. Of approximately 62,000 clones in the sample, around 90% were seen once. Here the sequenced sample was CD4+ or CD8+ T cells sorted from blood, taken in a trial of the OX40 agonist ivuxolimab. These receptors all come from an adult with an advanced solid tumor such as melanoma, head and neck, liver or kidney cancer.

This clone has a single count. J is TRBJ1-3 and V is TRBV2, with D possibly being TRBD1 (6 bases). Germline CDR1 SNHLY, CDR2 FYNNEI. There are 14 residues in the CDR3. Trimming took off 7 bases at V and 0 bases at J, with 10 bases between the two ends. CDR3 residues: CASTTGSSGNTIYF. In nucleotides, the CDR3 is TGTGCCAGCACCACAGGGTCCTCTGGAAACACCATATATTTT.

This clone was observed a few times. The chain employs TRBV28 and TRBJ1-2; the D is unclear. The CDR3 runs 13 residues. Looked up from germline, CDR1 is MDHEN and CDR2 is SYDVKM. V was shortened by 5 bases and J by 5 bases, with 12 bases between the two germline ends. In nucleotides, the CDR3 is TGTGCCAGCAGTCCGGGCCAGGTTTATGGCTACACCTTC. Amino acids: CASSPGQVYGYTF.

The genes are TRBV6-5 and TRBJ1-1; a weak D match, TRBD1 (5 bases). The CDR3 loop spans 15 amino acids. Trimming removed 1 base at V and 10 bases at J, with 19 bases between. Germline CDR1 MNHEY, CDR2 SVGAGI. Here the CDR3 reads CASSYFTSGSSTAFF. The CDR3 DNA follows: TGTGCCAGCAGTTACTTTACGTCAGGGTCTTCTACAGCTTTCTTT.

The chain joins TRBV28 to TRBJ2-7; a possible D gene is TRBD1 (6 bases). CDR1 is MDHEN, CDR2 SYDVKM, per germline. This CDR3 contains 16 residues. V was clipped by 4 bases and J by 2 bases, with 18 bases between them. The CDR3 DNA sequence: TGTGCCAGCAGTTCTCGGGACATCTTCCCCCCCTACGAGCAGTACTTC. It translates to CASSSRDIFPPYEQYF.

This clone was observed once. CDR3 protein: CASSFVGSVSYNSPLHF. CDR3 coding DNA: TGTGCCAGCAGTTTCGTGGGATCAGTTTCCTATAATTCACCCCTCCACTTT. The rearrangement uses TRBV28 and TRBJ1-6; no reliable D call. Germline CDR1 MDHEN, CDR2 SYDVKM. There are 17 residues in the CDR3. V shed 3 bases and J shed 1 base, with 13 bases lying between them.

The V and J genes are TRBV7-2 and TRBJ2-2; D is perhaps TRBD1 (5 bases). The CDR3 covers 14 residues. Germline CDR1 is SGHTA and CDR2 is FQGNSA. The V gene lost 1 base and the J gene lost 6 bases, with 9 bases spanning the gap. The CDR3 DNA reads TGTGCCAGCAGCTTAGGACAGACCCCCGGGGAGCTGTTTTTT. Its protein product is CASSLGQTPGELFF.

This sequence joins TRBV25-1 and TRBJ2-5; 8 bases are shared with TRBD1. Trimming at V came to 5 bases and at J to 5 bases, leaving 7 bases not matched to a gene. The CDR3 has 14 residues. Germline-derived CDR1 and CDR2 are MGHDK and SYGVNS. For the CDR3, the DNA is TGTGCCAGCAGTAACCCAGGGGGCATTGAGACCCAGTACTTC. This sequence encodes CASSNPGGIETQYF.

J is TRBJ2-1 and V is TRBV11-3, with 14 bases identical to TRBD2. CDR1 and CDR2 (germline): SGHNT, YENEEA. V gave up 5 bases and J gave up 13 bases; unmatched junction bases: 4. There are 13 residues in the CDR3. The chain's CDR3 is CASSTGTSGRQFF. The CDR3 DNA reads TGTGCCAGCAGCACCGGGACTAGCGGGAGACAGTTCTTC.

The chain has TRBV28 and TRBJ2-2; D gene uncertain. The CDR3 totals 12 residues. Germline CDR1 reads MDHEN; CDR2 reads SYDVKM. V lost 6 bases and J 2 bases, leaving 4 bases between the germline ends. The CDR3 spells CASSPNTGELFF. CDR3 bases: TGTGCCAGCAGCCCTAACACCGGGGAGCTGTTTTTT.

This chain joins TRBV6-1 and TRBJ2-7; 7 bases are shared with TRBD1. The CDR3 runs to 16 residues. The trim removed 0 bases at V and 1 base at J, leaving 6 bases unmatched. Looked up from germline, CDR1 is MNHNS and CDR2 is SASEGT. The CDR3 sequence: CASSEARWGQSYEQYF. CDR3 nucleotide sequence: TGTGCCAGCAGTGAAGCGCGGTGGGGACAGTCCTACGAGCAGTACTTC.